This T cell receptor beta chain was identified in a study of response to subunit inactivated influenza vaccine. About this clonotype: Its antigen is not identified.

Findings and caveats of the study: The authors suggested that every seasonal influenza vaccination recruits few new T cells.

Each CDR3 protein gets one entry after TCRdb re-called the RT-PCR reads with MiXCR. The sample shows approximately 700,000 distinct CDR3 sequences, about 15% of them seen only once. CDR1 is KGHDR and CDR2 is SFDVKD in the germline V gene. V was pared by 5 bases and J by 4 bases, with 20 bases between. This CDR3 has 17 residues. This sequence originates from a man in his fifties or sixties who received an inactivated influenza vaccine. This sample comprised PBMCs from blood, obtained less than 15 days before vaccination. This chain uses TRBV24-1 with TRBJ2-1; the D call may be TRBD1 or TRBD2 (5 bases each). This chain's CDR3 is CATSAWPGTAQYNEQFF. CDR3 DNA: TGTGCCACCAGTGCCTGGCCCGGGACGGCCCAATACAATGAGCAGTTCTTC.